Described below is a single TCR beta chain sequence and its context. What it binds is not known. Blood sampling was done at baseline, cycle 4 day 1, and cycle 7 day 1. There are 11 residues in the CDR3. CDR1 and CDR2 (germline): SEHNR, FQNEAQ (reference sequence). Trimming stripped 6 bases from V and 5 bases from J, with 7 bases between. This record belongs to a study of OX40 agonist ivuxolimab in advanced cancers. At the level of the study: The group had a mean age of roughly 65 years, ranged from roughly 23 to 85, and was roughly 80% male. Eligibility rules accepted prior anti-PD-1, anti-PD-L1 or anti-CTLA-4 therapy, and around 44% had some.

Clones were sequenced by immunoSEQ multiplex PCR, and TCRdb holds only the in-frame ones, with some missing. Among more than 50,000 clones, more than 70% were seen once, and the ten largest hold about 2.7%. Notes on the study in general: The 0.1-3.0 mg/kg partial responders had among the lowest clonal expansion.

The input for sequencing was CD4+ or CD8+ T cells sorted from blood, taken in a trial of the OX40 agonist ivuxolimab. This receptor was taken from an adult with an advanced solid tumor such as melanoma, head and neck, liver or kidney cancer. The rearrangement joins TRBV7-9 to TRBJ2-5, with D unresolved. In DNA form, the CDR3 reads TGTGCCAGCAGTCGTGTGGAGACCCAGTACTTC. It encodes CASSRVETQYF.